What follows are 20 T cell receptor beta chains derived from one specimen sequenced in a study of cytomegalovirus exposure and HLA in healthy donors. Repertoires were generated with immunoSEQ multiplex PCR, while TCRdb's copy carries only in-frame clones and drops some. The sample lists about 130,000 clones; 80% to 90% were seen once. The sample taken for sequencing was PBMCs. Every receptor here comes from a woman aged 18-29 years in good health and CMV-seronegative.

The V and J genes are TRBV28 and TRBJ2-7, with TRBD1 matching over 7 bases. The V gene end was trimmed by 2 bases and the J gene end by 3 bases; junction bases not matched to a gene: 4. Germline CDR1 reads MDHEN; CDR2 reads SYDVKM. This CDR3 is 14 amino acids long. The CDR3 region is CASSLEGASYEQYF. The CDR3 nucleotides read TGTGCCAGCAGTTTAGAGGGGGCGAGCTACGAGCAGTACTTC. Full variable domain (rest looked up from reference TRBV28 and TRBJ2-7): DVKVTQSSRYLVKRTGEKVFLECVQDMDHENMFWYRQDPGLGLRLIYFSYDVKMKEKGDIPEGYSVSREKKERFSLILESASTNQTSMYLCASSLEGASYEQYFGPGTRLTVT.

This clone was recorded once. V gene TRBV28 combines with J gene TRBJ1-2; D not certain. The germline V gene encodes CDR1 MDHEN and CDR2 SYDVKM. The CDR3 covers 14 residues. The germline V and J ends were trimmed by 7 bases and 4 bases, with 16 bases remaining between them. CDR3 in amino acids: CASTREGVLYGYTF. The CDR3, as DNA: TGTGCCAGCACCCGGGAGGGAGTTCTCTATGGCTACACCTTC.

The chain links TRBV28 to TRBJ2-7; the match to TRBD2 covers 7 bases. The CDR3 is 14 amino acids. Germline V CDR1 and CDR2: MDHEN, SYDVKM. The ends lost 2 bases at V and 6 bases at J; junction bases unmatched: 7. DNA for the CDR3: TGTGCCAGCAGTTTAATACGCTCGGGGGGCGAGCAGTACTTC. As protein: CASSLIRSGGEQYF.

This chain uses TRBV13 with TRBJ1-2; a possible D gene is TRBD1 (6 bases). The germline V gene has CDR1 PRHDT and CDR2 FYEKMQ (reference sequence). Trimming left V 8 bases short and J 8 bases short, with 15 bases between. CDR3 size: 12 residues. This CDR3 is CASSDRFEGYTF. Here the CDR3 DNA reads TGTGCCAGCTCGGACAGATTCGAGGGCTACACCTTC.

The CDR3 sequence: CASSSPGYGYEQYF. In DNA form, the CDR3 reads TGTGCCAGCAGTTCTCCAGGGTATGGTTACGAGCAGTACTTC. The V and J genes are TRBV6-5 and TRBJ2-7; tentative D call: TRBD1 (5 bases). Between the trimmed V and J ends, which lost 4 bases and 4 bases, there was a span of 14 bases. The CDR3 length is 14 residues. Per the germline V gene, CDR1 is MNHEY and CDR2 is SVGAGI.

This chain uses TRBV5-8 with TRBJ2-1; TRBD2 agrees at 10 bases. Germline loops: CDR1 SGHTS, CDR2 YDEGEE. Trimming took 5 bases from V and 6 from J; bases not matched to a gene: 8. The CDR3 contains 15 residues. The CDR3 here is CASRWLAGVGNEQFF. The DNA for the CDR3 is TGTGCCAGCAGGTGGCTAGCGGGAGTTGGCAATGAGCAGTTCTTC.

The gene calls are TRBV19 and TRBJ1-5; 7 bases line up with TRBD1. J lost 7 bases, V lost 5 bases, and 11 bases had no gene match. The CDR3 sequence is 15 residues long. Germline CDR1 and CDR2: LNHDA and SQIVND (reference sequence). The DNA of the CDR3 is TGTGCCAGTAGTTCCCAAACGACAGGGATGCAGCCCCAGCATTTT. Translating it yields CASSSQTTGMQPQHF.

V gene TRBV27 combines with J gene TRBJ2-7, with D tentatively TRBD2 (5 bases). Germline lookup yields CDR1 MNHEY and CDR2 SMNVEV (reference sequence). V gave up 4 bases and J gave up 7 bases, with 8 bases separating them. The CDR3 is made up of 11 amino acids. The CDR3 loop reads CASSSAGEQYF. The CDR3 region has the DNA TGTGCCAGCAGTTCGGCGGGTGAGCAGTACTTC.

The chain carries TRBV28 and TRBJ1-4, with D perhaps matching TRBD1 (5 bases). The germline V and J ends were trimmed by 3 bases and 2 bases, with 10 bases remaining between them. The CDR3 extends over 15 amino acids. CDR1 MDHEN and CDR2 SYDVKM come from the germline V gene. CDR3 nucleotides: TGTGCCAGCAGTTTCCATGGGGCGACTAATGAAAAACTGTTTTTT. It is translated as CASSFHGATNEKLFF.

The CDR3 DNA reads as TGTGCCAGCAGCTTACAGGGGGCGAGGGAGCTGTTTTTT. Its translation is CASSLQGARELFF. The chain links TRBV7-9 to TRBJ2-2, with 8 bases matching TRBD1. Germline V gene sequence: CDR1 SEHNR, CDR2 FQNEAQ (reference sequence). V was pared by 2 bases and J by 9 bases, with 2 bases of the junction left unmatched. This CDR3 has 13 amino acids.

V usage is TRBV27 and J usage is TRBJ2-1; perhaps TRBD2 as D (6 bases). The CDR3 length is 14 residues. V dropped 7 bases and J dropped 6 bases, with 16 bases sitting between them. Germline CDR1 and CDR2: MNHEY and SMNVEV (reference sequence). Here the CDR3 DNA reads TGTGCCAGCATAAATAGCTGGGGAGGCAATGAGCAGTTCTTC. It specifies CASINSWGGNEQFF.

The chain carries TRBV15 and TRBJ2-5; 9 bases fit TRBD1. The CDR3 spans 17 residues. With 5 bases clipped from V and 5 bases from J, the junction kept 15 bases outside the gene matches. Germline CDR1 reads LNHNV; CDR2 reads YYDKDF (reference sequence). The CDR3: CATSQPGQGVFMETQYF. The CDR3 DNA reads TGTGCCACCAGCCAACCGGGACAGGGAGTGTTTATGGAGACCCAGTACTTC.

This chain links TRBV25-1 with TRBJ1-2; D might be TRBD1 (6 bases). Trimming shortened V by 6 bases and J by 5 bases, and 10 bases separated the two germline ends. The CDR3 is made up of 12 amino acids. CDR1 and CDR2 from the germline V gene are MGHDK and SYGVNS. The CDR3 loop is CASSSGVYGYTF. Here the CDR3 DNA reads TGTGCCAGCAGCTCAGGGGTTTATGGCTACACCTTC.

The CDR3 sequence: CASSRGQGSTEAFF. As DNA, the CDR3 is TGTGCCAGCAGCAGGGGACAGGGGAGCACTGAAGCTTTCTTT. The chain couples TRBV7-9 to TRBJ1-1, with TRBD1 identical over 10 bases. Germline V gives CDR1 SEHNR, CDR2 FQNEAQ (reference sequence). The CDR3 has 14 residues. V lost 5 bases and J lost 4; bases outside the gene matches: 4. The variable domain in full, with the rest retrieved from reference TRBV7-9 and TRBJ1-1, is DTGVSQNPRHKITKRGQNVTFRCDPISEHNRLYWYRQTLGQGPEFLTYFQNEAQLEKSRLLSDRFSAERPKGSFSTLEIQRTEQGDSAMYLCASSRGQGSTEAFFGQGTRLTVV.

The chain uses TRBV30 and TRBJ1-3; D call uncertain. CDR3 length: 13 residues. V was shortened by 1 base and J by 1 base, with 5 bases between the two germline ends. Germline V gives CDR1 GTSNPN, CDR2 SVGIG (reference sequence). The CDR3 sequence is CAWSGGSGNTIYF. In DNA, the CDR3 is TGTGCCTGGAGTGGAGGGTCTGGAAACACCATATATTTT.

J is TRBJ1-3 and V is TRBV10-2, with unresolved D. Germline CDR1 is WSHSY and CDR2 is SAAADI. The V gene lost 8 bases and the J gene lost 0 bases, with 11 bases spanning the gap. This CDR3 spans 14 amino acids. The CDR3 reads CASGSASSGNTIYF. Written as DNA, the CDR3 is TGCGCCAGCGGGTCAGCTAGCTCTGGAAACACCATATATTTT.

The chain couples TRBV5-8 to TRBJ2-1; tentative D call: TRBD2 (6 bases). Germline lookup yields CDR1 SGHTS and CDR2 YDEGEE. This CDR3 comprises 14 residues. V was shortened by 0 bases and J by 6 bases, with 10 bases between the two germline ends. CDR3 coding DNA: TGTGCCAGCAGCTTGGCGGGGGATGGCAATGAGCAGTTCTTC. Encoded protein: CASSLAGDGNEQFF.

This chain connects TRBV7-6 to TRBJ2-2; D is perhaps TRBD2 (6 bases). CDR1 is SGHVS and CDR2 is FNYEAQ in the germline V gene. V gave up 1 base and J gave up 5 bases, with 14 bases separating them. The CDR3 contains 16 residues. CDR3 in DNA: TGTGCCAGCAGCTTAGGTATCGGGAGCGGAACCGGGGAGCTGTTTTTT. This codes for CASSLGIGSGTGELFF.

This clone was detected once. The chain is built from TRBV28 and TRBJ1-5; 8 bases are shared with TRBD1. V was pared by 2 bases and J by 7 bases, with 7 bases of the junction left unmatched. This CDR3 contains 15 residues. Germline lookup yields CDR1 MDHEN and CDR2 SYDVKM. The CDR3 reads CASSLRPGGYQPQHF. The CDR3 DNA follows: TGTGCCAGCAGTTTACGCCCAGGGGGCTACCAGCCCCAGCATTTT.

This sequence joins TRBV2 and TRBJ2-7, with 8 positions matching TRBD1. Germline V CDR1 and CDR2: SNHLY, FYNNEI. The V and J ends lost 7 bases and 7 bases, in that order; junction bases with no gene match: 9. The CDR3 runs 13 residues. CDR3 protein: CASNFRGLQEQYV. CDR3 coding DNA: TGTGCCAGCAACTTCAGGGGGCTGCAGGAGCAGTACGTC.